The 21 T cell receptor beta chains below were found in one sample sequenced in a study of blood T cell repertoires in COVID-19. Clones were read by immunoSEQ multiplex PCR, and TCRdb kept only the in-frame ones, dropping some. The data hold about 250,000 clones, with approximately 80% observed a single time. The sample taken for sequencing was peripheral blood. Receptors were obtained from a man aged 80 or over with acute or convalescent COVID-19.

The chain combines TRBV24-1 with TRBJ2-7; 10 nucleotides agree with TRBD2. V lost 6 bases and J lost 5; bases outside the gene matches: 6. This CDR3 is built from 14 residues. Germline V CDR1 and CDR2: KGHDR, SFDVKD. CDR3 nucleotide sequence: TGTGCCACCAGTCCCTCGGGACTAGCGCACGAGCAGTACTTC. Its protein is CATSPSGLAHEQYF.

CDR3 sequence: CASSSRTSGPVGQFF. The CDR3 DNA reads as TGTGCCAGCAGCTCTCGGACTAGCGGGCCCGTCGGCCAGTTCTTC. V gene TRBV11-2 combines with J gene TRBJ2-1, with 11 bases aligning to TRBD2. J gave up 13 bases and V 4 bases, and 12 bases lay outside the gene matches. From germline, CDR1 is SGHAT and CDR2 FQNNGV. The CDR3 covers 15 residues.

The genes are TRBV28 and TRBJ2-6; no clear D gene. Trimming pared 5 bases from V and 0 bases from J, leaving 8 bases between. The germline V gene encodes CDR1 MDHEN and CDR2 SYDVKM. CDR3 length: 15 residues. The CDR3 loop reads CASSPRISGANVLTF. As DNA, the CDR3 is TGTGCCAGCAGTCCTAGAATCTCTGGGGCCAACGTCCTGACTTTC.

This CDR3 is CASSLSQGTDTQYF. Here the CDR3 DNA reads TGCGCCAGCAGCTTGTCCCAGGGGACAGATACGCAGTATTTT. This sequence joins TRBV5-1 and TRBJ2-3; a possible D gene is TRBD1 (6 bases). This CDR3 has 14 amino acids. V was trimmed by 1 base and J by 3 bases, leaving 9 bases between them. Germline V gene sequence: CDR1 SGHRS, CDR2 YFSETQ.

This chain uses TRBV10-3 with TRBJ2-3, with a tentative D call TRBD1 (6 bases). V was pared by 5 bases and J by 2 bases, with 11 bases between. Germline V gene lookup returns CDR1 ENHRY and CDR2 SYGVKD. The CDR3 runs to 14 residues. In DNA, the CDR3 is TGTGCCATCAGTCCGGGACACCCCACAGATACGCAGTATTTT. This sequence encodes CAISPGHPTDTQYF.

The chain carries TRBV6-5 and TRBJ2-2; possible D gene TRBD1, 5 bases. CDR3 length: 15 residues. From germline, CDR1 is MNHEY and CDR2 SVGAGI. V was cut by 7 bases and J by 4 bases, with 16 bases left in between. The CDR3 coding sequence is TGTGCCAGCAAAAGAGAAAGGGGTGCCACCGGGGAGCTGTTTTTT. It translates to CASKRERGATGELFF.

This clone was counted between two and nine times. The V gene is TRBV4-2, the J gene TRBJ1-2; 11 bases line up with TRBD1. CDR1 is LGHNA, CDR2 YNFKEQ, per germline. This CDR3 has 13 amino acids. V lost 5 bases, J lost 8 bases, and 4 bases stayed unmatched. Written as DNA, the CDR3 is TGTGCCAGCAGCGGACAGGGGGCGCGGGGCTACACCTTC. Protein sequence: CASSGQGARGYTF.

The chain employs TRBV7-2 and TRBJ2-7; TRBD2 agrees at 7 bases. Germline loops: CDR1 SGHTA, CDR2 FQGNSA. The V segment lost 5 bases and the J segment 3 bases; nucleotides outside the gene matches: 13. The CDR3 has 16 residues. The CDR3 DNA is TGTGCCAGCAGCGAAGCGGTGAGCGGGAAGGTCTACGAGCAGTACTTC. This gives the protein CASSEAVSGKVYEQYF.

This clone was counted once. V usage is TRBV6-6 and J usage is TRBJ1-2; maybe TRBD1 (5 bases). Germline loops: CDR1 MNHNY, CDR2 SVGAGI (reference sequence). The CDR3 contains 16 residues. The V end lost 7 bases, the J end lost 0 bases, and 18 bases lay between the germline ends. CDR3 coding DNA: TGTGCCAGCACCCCGAAGGGGAGGTCCCCTAACTATGGCTACACCTTC. Translation: CASTPKGRSPNYGYTF.

The rearrangement joins TRBV24-1 to TRBJ1-1; 9 nucleotides align to TRBD1. The ends lost 4 bases at V and 4 bases at J; junction bases unmatched: 9. CDR1 is KGHDR and CDR2 is SFDVKD in the germline V gene. The CDR3 runs to 16 residues. CDR3 nucleotides: TGTGCCACCAGTGACACCAGGACAGGGGCCTTCACTGAAGCTTTCTTT. Protein: CATSDTRTGAFTEAFF.

The chain employs TRBV5-1 and TRBJ1-4; 8 bases match TRBD1. CDR3 size: 15 residues. CDR1 is SGHRS and CDR2 is YFSETQ in the germline V gene. Trimming took 4 bases from V and 7 from J; bases not matched to a gene: 9. The CDR3 nucleotides read TGCGCCAGCAGCCTAGGACAGGGCAGGGGTGAAAAACTGTTTTTT. Protein sequence: CASSLGQGRGEKLFF.

V usage is TRBV18 and J usage is TRBJ1-4, with 10 bases fitting TRBD1. The germline gives CDR1 KGHSH, CDR2 LQKENI. Trimming removed 6 bases from V and 7 bases from J; junction bases left unmatched: 5. There are 14 residues in the CDR3. The CDR3 DNA follows: TGTGCCAGCTCGGACAGGGGGTCGAGTGAAAAACTGTTTTTT. Its protein is CASSDRGSSEKLFF.

This clone occurred once. V and J are TRBV5-1 and TRBJ2-7; 9 bases map to TRBD1. The germline CDR1 and CDR2 sequences are SGHRS and YFSETQ. V trimming: 0 bases; J trimming: 8 bases; junction bases outside the gene matches: 12. This CDR3 region has 16 residues. The CDR3 region has the DNA TGCGCCAGCAGCTTGGGCCCCGGGACAGGGAAGTCCCAGCAGTACTTC. Translated, it gives CASSLGPGTGKSQQYF.

The chain uses TRBV5-6 and TRBJ2-7; tentatively, D is TRBD1 (6 bases). The CDR3 runs to 14 residues. The germline V gene has CDR1 SGHDT and CDR2 YYEEEE. V was pared by 3 bases and J by 7 bases, with 17 bases between. CDR3 coding DNA: TGTGCCAGCAGCTCGGGACAAACCTTCGGGGAGCAGTACTTC. This encodes CASSSGQTFGEQYF.

The gene calls are TRBV5-1 and TRBJ1-1; D ambiguous. This CDR3 is built from 13 residues. In germline, CDR1 is SGHRS, CDR2 YFSETQ. V lost 7 bases, J lost 1 base, and 11 bases lay in between. The CDR3 region has the DNA TGCGCCAGCCGAGAGGGTTGGAACACTGAAGCTTTCTTT. The encoded protein is CASREGWNTEAFF.

The gene calls are TRBV9 and TRBJ2-1; 10 bases line up with TRBD2. Germline V CDR1 and CDR2: SGDLS, YYNGEE. This CDR3 is 18 amino acids long. The V and J ends lost 0 bases and 0 bases, in that order; junction bases with no gene match: 6. CDR3 loop: CASSVGGSGRRSYNEQFF. The CDR3 nucleotides are TGTGCCAGCAGCGTAGGAGGTAGCGGGAGGCGCTCCTACAATGAGCAGTTCTTC.

The chain combines TRBV27 with TRBJ2-7, with TRBD1 identical over 8 bases. Looked up from germline, CDR1 is MNHEY and CDR2 is SMNVEV (reference sequence). This CDR3 has 15 amino acids. V shed 7 bases and J 2 bases; nucleotides not matched to a gene: 10. CDR3 sequence reads: CASKSRQGIAYEQYF. CDR3 nucleotides: TGTGCCAGCAAGAGTCGACAGGGGATCGCCTACGAGCAGTACTTC.

The chain employs TRBV28 and TRBJ1-5; D is undetermined. The CDR3 is made up of 13 amino acids. Trimming left V 6 bases short and J 7 bases short, with 13 bases between. Germline V gene sequence: CDR1 MDHEN, CDR2 SYDVKM. The CDR3 sequence is CASRADRGQPQHF. The CDR3 nucleotides are TGTGCCAGCAGAGCGGATCGAGGACAGCCCCAGCATTTT.

The chain couples TRBV7-3 to TRBJ1-6, with TRBD1 matching over 8 bases. There are 15 residues in the CDR3. The V segment lost 5 bases and the J segment 10 bases; nucleotides outside the gene matches: 10. Germline CDR1 SGHTA, CDR2 FQGTGA. This CDR3 is CASSPRTGSGSPLHF. Here the CDR3 DNA reads TGTGCCAGCAGCCCTAGGACAGGGTCAGGATCACCCCTCCACTTT.

This chain links TRBV24-1 with TRBJ2-1, with 10 nucleotides matching TRBD1. Looked up from germline, CDR1 is KGHDR and CDR2 is SFDVKD. Unmatched junction bases numbered 14, after V lost 4 bases and J lost 0 bases. The CDR3 spans 20 residues. The CDR3 spells CATSESPGQGWGSSYNEQFF. The CDR3 region has the DNA TGTGCCACCAGTGAGTCTCCGGGACAGGGGTGGGGGAGCTCCTACAATGAGCAGTTCTTC.

The CDR3 DNA reads TGTGCCAGCAGCGTAGGAATCAGCGGGGAGGTCTACGAGCAGTACTTC. Translating gives CASSVGISGEVYEQYF. This chain uses TRBV9 with TRBJ2-7, with TRBD2 identical over 7 bases. Per the germline V gene, CDR1 is SGDLS and CDR2 is YYNGEE. The CDR3 extends over 16 amino acids. V dropped 0 bases and J dropped 3; count of bases not matched to a gene: 9.